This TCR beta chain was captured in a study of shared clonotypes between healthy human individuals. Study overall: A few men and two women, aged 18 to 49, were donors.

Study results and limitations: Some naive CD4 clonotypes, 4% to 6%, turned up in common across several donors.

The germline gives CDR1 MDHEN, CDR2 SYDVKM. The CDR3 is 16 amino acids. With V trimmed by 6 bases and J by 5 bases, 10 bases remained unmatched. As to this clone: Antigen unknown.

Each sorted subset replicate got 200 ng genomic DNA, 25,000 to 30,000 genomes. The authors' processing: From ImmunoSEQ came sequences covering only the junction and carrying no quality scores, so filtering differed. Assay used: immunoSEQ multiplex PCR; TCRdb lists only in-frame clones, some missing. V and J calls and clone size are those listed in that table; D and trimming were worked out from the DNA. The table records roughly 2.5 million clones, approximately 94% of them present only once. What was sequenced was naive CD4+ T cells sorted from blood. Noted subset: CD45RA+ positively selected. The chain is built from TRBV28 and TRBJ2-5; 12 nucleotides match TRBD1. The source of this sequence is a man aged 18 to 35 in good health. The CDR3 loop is CASRRRDRGLGETQYF. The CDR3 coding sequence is TGTGCCAGCAGGCGCCGGGACAGGGGGCTGGGCGAGACCCAGTACTTC.